These 8 T cell receptor beta chains were all obtained from the same sample, sequenced in a study of blood T cell repertoires in COVID-19. This table comes from immunoSEQ multiplex PCR, and its TCRdb copy is limited to in-frame clones, with some not included. The sample has around 240,000 clones; about 90% are singletons. Specimen: peripheral blood. The receptors come from a young woman who had recovered from COVID-19.

The rearrangement joins TRBV10-2 to TRBJ2-5, with 8 bases that match TRBD2. Germline loops: CDR1 WSHSY, CDR2 SAAADI. CDR3 size: 17 residues. V was pared by 3 bases and J by 2 bases, with 11 bases of the junction left unmatched. The CDR3 loop reads CASSDPPSGGPQETQYF. CDR3 sequence (DNA): TGCGCCAGCAGTGATCCCCCTTCGGGGGGGCCTCAAGAGACCCAGTACTTC.

This sequence joins TRBV19 and TRBJ1-2; 7 bases map to TRBD1. Germline CDR1 LNHDA, CDR2 SQIVND (reference sequence). After removal of 0 bases from V and 4 bases from J, the junction contained 8 bases not matched to a gene. The CDR3 contains 16 residues. The CDR3 loop reads CASSIDSGQPLYGYTF. CDR3 coding DNA: TGTGCCAGTAGTATAGATTCGGGACAGCCGCTCTATGGCTACACCTTC.

The genes are TRBV6-2 or TRBV6-3 and TRBJ2-6, with D maybe TRBD2 (6 bases). CDR1 and CDR2 from the germline V gene are MNHEY and SVGEGT. This CDR3 comprises 19 residues. V was cut by 1 base and J by 1 base, with 17 bases left in between. Here the CDR3 reads CASSYFGTSALSGANVLTF. CDR3 nucleotide sequence: TGTGCCAGCAGTTACTTCGGGACTTCGGCGTTGTCTGGGGCCAACGTCCTGACTTTC.

The gene calls are TRBV21-1 and TRBJ1-1. TRBV21-1 is noted as a pseudogene. This CDR3 is 16 amino acids long. The CDR3 nucleotides read TGTGCCAGCAGCCAAGGGAGTCGCCTACGGAACACTGAAGCTTTCTTT. It codes for CASSQGSRLRNTEAFF.

This chain joins TRBV7-3 and TRBJ2-2, with 7 positions matching TRBD2. The CDR3 runs to 16 residues. Germline values: CDR1 SGHTA, CDR2 FQGTGA. V lost 4 bases, J lost 1 base, and 6 bases stayed unmatched. The CDR3 DNA sequence: TGTGCCAGCAGCTCCATCGGGGGGAGGAACACCGGGGAGCTGTTTTTT. This codes for CASSSIGGRNTGELFF.

This chain uses TRBV5-1 with TRBJ2-7; D gene unclear. The CDR3 has 15 amino acids. V dropped 0 bases and J dropped 0 bases, with 10 bases sitting between them. Germline CDR1 is SGHRS and CDR2 is YFSETQ. CDR3 protein: CASSLAGDNSYEQYF. The CDR3 DNA sequence: TGCGCCAGCAGCTTGGCCGGCGACAACTCCTACGAGCAGTACTTC.

The rearrangement links TRBV3-1 (or the pseudogene TRBV3-2) to TRBJ1-1; 11 nucleotides agree with TRBD1. The CDR3 has 18 residues. V was pared by 0 bases and J by 3 bases, with 9 bases of the junction left unmatched. Germline V gene sequence: CDR1 LGHDT, CDR2 YNNKEL (reference sequence). CDR3 nucleotides: TGTGCCAGCAGCCAAGACGCGAGGACAGGGGGCGCGGACACTGAAGCTTTCTTT. Its translation is CASSQDARTGGADTEAFF.

The chain employs TRBV11-2 and TRBJ2-3; D gene unclear. This CDR3 comprises 13 residues. The V end was cut by 3 bases, the J end by 1 base, with 5 bases between. Germline lookup yields CDR1 SGHAT and CDR2 FQNNGV. The CDR3 DNA follows: TGTGCCAGCAGCTTCCCCGGCACAGATACGCAGTATTTT. Its translation: CASSFPGTDTQYF.